A selection of T cell receptor beta chains follows, all from one sample in a study of long-term antiretroviral therapy in people with HIV. Sequencing used immunoSEQ multiplex PCR; TCRdb keeps in-frame clones, though not all of them. This sample has 20,000 to 25,000 clones, with 88% found just once. Sequences were derived from unsorted PBMCs, sampled 2.3 years after starting antiretroviral therapy. The receptor source for this set is a man in his fifties or sixties with HIV. Each CDR3 is given with its conserved first and last residue. The D gene is left open where the match is weak. The listing skips clone size in some rows; elsewhere it reads once, few, many or a size class.

d_gene: -
j_gene: TRBJ2-5
v_gene: TRBV5-1
abundance: -
CDR3aa: CASSILGRETQYF
CDR3nt: TGCGCCAGCAGCATCCTCGGGCGGGAGACCCAGTACTTC

d_gene: -
j_gene: TRBJ2-3
v_gene: TRBV2
abundance: -
CDR3aa: CASSVRSFGAGAYTDTQYF
CDR3nt: TGTGCCAGCAGTGTACGCAGTTTCGGGGCGGGGGCCTATACAGATACGCAGTATTTT

d_gene: -
j_gene: TRBJ2-7
v_gene: TRBV7-9
abundance: -
CDR3aa: CASSRRDEQYF
CDR3nt: TGTGCCAGCAGTAGACGGGACGAGCAGTACTTC

d_gene: -
j_gene: TRBJ2-3
v_gene: TRBV6-1
abundance: -
CDR3aa: CASIGRARVDTQYF
CDR3nt: TGTGCCAGCATAGGAAGGGCGAGGGTAGATACGCAGTATTTT

d_gene: -
j_gene: TRBJ1-1
v_gene: TRBV19
abundance: -
CDR3aa: CASTGADLGAFF
CDR3nt: TGTGCCAGTACCGGGGCCGACTTGGGGGCTTTCTTT

d_gene: -
j_gene: TRBJ2-7
v_gene: TRBV2
abundance: -
CDR3aa: CASRTSVGGGYEQYF
CDR3nt: TGTGCCAGCAGGACCTCGGTGGGGGGCGGCTACGAGCAGTACTTC

d_gene: TRBD2
j_gene: TRBJ2-3
v_gene: TRBV11-2
abundance: -
CDR3aa: CASRISGGIADTQYF
CDR3nt: TGTGCCAGCAGAATTAGCGGGGGCATCGCAGATACGCAGTATTTT

d_gene: TRBD1
j_gene: TRBJ1-1
v_gene: TRBV19
abundance: -
CDR3aa: CASSPQGETEAFF
CDR3nt: TGTGCCAGTAGTCCCCAGGGGGAGACTGAAGCTTTCTTT

d_gene: TRBD2
j_gene: TRBJ2-5
v_gene: TRBV7-2
abundance: -
CDR3aa: CASSRGLAGDWETQYF
CDR3nt: TGTGCCAGCAGCCGGGGACTAGCGGGTGACTGGGAGACCCAGTACTTC

d_gene: TRBD2
j_gene: TRBJ2-5
v_gene: TRBV9
abundance: -
CDR3aa: CASSVSPGRGGQETQYF
CDR3nt: TGTGCCAGCAGCGTATCCCCAGGGCGGGGGGGACAAGAGACCCAGTACTTC

d_gene: TRBD2
j_gene: TRBJ2-5
v_gene: TRBV18
abundance: once
CDR3aa: CASSRWTSGSEETQYF
CDR3nt: TGTGCCAGCTCACGGTGGACTAGCGGGAGCGAAGAGACCCAGTACTTC

d_gene: TRBD1
j_gene: TRBJ2-5
v_gene: TRBV2
abundance: -
CDR3aa: CASRDRYQETQYF
CDR3nt: TGTGCCAGCCGGGACAGGTACCAAGAGACCCAGTACTTC

d_gene: -
j_gene: TRBJ1-3
v_gene: TRBV9
abundance: -
CDR3aa: CASSVATAFSGNTIYF
CDR3nt: TGTGCCAGCAGCGTAGCGACAGCTTTCTCTGGAAACACCATATATTTT

d_gene: -
j_gene: TRBJ2-5
v_gene: TRBV2
abundance: -
CDR3aa: CASRDLAETQYF
CDR3nt: TGTGCCAGCAGAGACCTAGCGGAGACCCAGTACTTC

d_gene: TRBD1
j_gene: TRBJ2-1
v_gene: TRBV6-1
abundance: -
CDR3aa: CASSEPGQGTDEQFF
CDR3nt: TGTGCCAGCAGTGAACCGGGACAGGGAACGGATGAGCAGTTCTTC

d_gene: TRBD1
j_gene: TRBJ1-1
v_gene: TRBV5-1
abundance: -
CDR3aa: CASSQRGPGTEAFF
CDR3nt: TGCGCCAGCAGCCAAAGGGGGCCCGGGACTGAAGCTTTCTTT

d_gene: -
j_gene: TRBJ2-7
v_gene: TRBV5-6
abundance: -
CDR3aa: CASRAGFSYEQYF
CDR3nt: TGTGCCAGCAGGGCAGGGTTCTCCTACGAGCAGTACTTC

d_gene: -
j_gene: TRBJ1-2
v_gene: TRBV4-3
abundance: few
CDR3aa: CASSRSRGVTARGYTF
CDR3nt: TGCGCCAGCAGCCGCTCACGGGGGGTGACGGCTAGGGGCTACACCTTC

d_gene: -
j_gene: TRBJ2-3
v_gene: TRBV18
abundance: -
CDR3aa: CASSQEPQGIAQYF
CDR3nt: TGTGCCAGCTCACAGGAACCGCAGGGTATTGCGCAGTATTTT

d_gene: TRBD1
j_gene: TRBJ1-1
v_gene: TRBV7-2
abundance: -
CDR3aa: CASSPSGQGFTEAFF
CDR3nt: TGTGCCAGCAGCCCTAGCGGACAGGGGTTCACTGAAGCTTTCTTT

d_gene: TRBD1
j_gene: TRBJ2-2
v_gene: TRBV30
abundance: -
CDR3aa: CAFDRGTLRTGELFF
CDR3nt: TGTGCCTTCGACAGGGGAACTCTACGCACCGGGGAGCTGTTTTTT

d_gene: TRBD1
j_gene: TRBJ2-7
v_gene: TRBV6-1
abundance: -
CDR3aa: CASSERGQGNSYEQYF
CDR3nt: TGTGCCAGCAGTGAAAGGGGACAGGGTAACTCCTACGAGCAGTACTTC

d_gene: TRBD1
j_gene: TRBJ1-1
v_gene: TRBV27
abundance: -
CDR3aa: CASSFLDRGLMNTEAFF
CDR3nt: TGTGCCAGCAGTTTTTTGGACAGGGGGCTCATGAACACTGAAGCTTTCTTT

d_gene: -
j_gene: TRBJ2-1
v_gene: TRBV6-1
abundance: once
CDR3aa: CASIPFRGEFF
CDR3nt: TGTGCCAGCATCCCTTTTAGGGGGGAGTTCTTC

d_gene: -
j_gene: TRBJ1-1
v_gene: TRBV7-2
abundance: once
CDR3aa: CASSLVQGGTEAFF
CDR3nt: TGTGCCAGCAGCTTAGTACAGGGAGGCACTGAAGCTTTCTTT

d_gene: -
j_gene: TRBJ2-5
v_gene: TRBV11-2
abundance: -
CDR3aa: CASRLQETQYF
CDR3nt: TGTGCCAGCAGACTTCAGGAGACCCAGTACTTC

d_gene: -
j_gene: TRBJ2-3
v_gene: TRBV2
abundance: -
CDR3aa: CATTGLADTQYF
CDR3nt: TGTGCCACAACAGGGCTCGCGGATACGCAGTATTTT

d_gene: TRBD1
j_gene: TRBJ2-3
v_gene: TRBV19
abundance: -
CDR3aa: CASSIGAGGSTDTQYF
CDR3nt: TGTGCCAGTAGTATAGGGGCAGGGGGCAGCACAGATACGCAGTATTTT

d_gene: TRBD1
j_gene: TRBJ1-1
v_gene: TRBV7-3
abundance: -
CDR3aa: CASSSSPGTGSEAFF
CDR3nt: TGTGCCAGCAGCTCCAGTCCCGGGACAGGGTCTGAAGCTTTCTTT

d_gene: TRBD1
j_gene: TRBJ1-1
v_gene: TRBV6-5
abundance: -
CDR3aa: CASSYSRTGMNTEAFF
CDR3nt: TGTGCCAGCAGTTACTCTCGGACAGGCATGAACACTGAAGCTTTCTTT

d_gene: -
j_gene: TRBJ1-5
v_gene: TRBV19
abundance: -
CDR3aa: CASNNWGSQPQHF
CDR3nt: TGTGCCAGTAACAATTGGGGATCTCAGCCCCAGCATTTT

d_gene: -
j_gene: TRBJ1-1
v_gene: TRBV19
abundance: few
CDR3aa: CASSIVPGWGTEAFF
CDR3nt: TGTGCCAGTAGTATAGTGCCGGGCTGGGGCACTGAAGCTTTCTTT

d_gene: TRBD1
j_gene: TRBJ2-7
v_gene: TRBV5-1
abundance: -
CDR3aa: CASSLRTGVTYEQYF
CDR3nt: TGCGCCAGCAGCTTGAGGACAGGGGTAACCTACGAGCAGTACTTC

d_gene: TRBD1
j_gene: TRBJ1-1
v_gene: TRBV28
abundance: -
CDR3aa: CASNVPGQVMNTEAFF
CDR3nt: TGTGCCAGCAACGTCCCGGGACAGGTTATGAACACTGAAGCTTTCTTT

d_gene: -
j_gene: TRBJ2-2
v_gene: TRBV7-2
abundance: -
CDR3aa: CASSLRGVFAGELFF
CDR3nt: TGTGCCAGCAGCTTAAGGGGTGTGTTCGCCGGGGAGCTGTTTTTT

d_gene: -
j_gene: TRBJ1-6
v_gene: TRBV19
abundance: -
CDR3aa: CASSIPGLWNSPLHF
CDR3nt: TGTGCCAGTAGTATACCCGGGCTGTGGAATTCACCCCTCCACTTT

d_gene: -
j_gene: TRBJ2-7
v_gene: TRBV20-1
abundance: -
CDR3aa: CSAGSGYEQYF
CDR3nt: TGCAGTGCTGGTAGCGGTTACGAGCAGTACTTC

d_gene: TRBD2
j_gene: TRBJ2-2
v_gene: TRBV6-6
abundance: -
CDR3aa: CASSSPGLDGGELFF
CDR3nt: TGTGCCAGCAGTTCTCCGGGACTAGACGGCGGGGAGCTGTTTTTT

d_gene: -
j_gene: TRBJ2-1
v_gene: TRBV7-3
abundance: few
CDR3aa: CASSPSRSNEQFF
CDR3nt: TGTGCCAGCAGCCCCTCGAGGTCTAATGAGCAGTTCTTC

d_gene: TRBD2
j_gene: TRBJ2-5
v_gene: TRBV10-3
abundance: -
CDR3aa: CAIYPPRTAREGTSRETQYF
CDR3nt: TGTGCCATCTACCCCCCGAGGACAGCTCGGGAGGGGACTAGCCGTGAGACCCAGTACTTC

d_gene: TRBD1
j_gene: TRBJ2-3
v_gene: TRBV2
abundance: -
CDR3aa: CASRTGADTQYF
CDR3nt: TGTGCCAGCAGGACAGGGGCAGATACGCAGTATTTT

d_gene: TRBD1
j_gene: TRBJ1-1
v_gene: TRBV28
abundance: -
CDR3aa: CASSLLGTGVGSEAFF
CDR3nt: TGTGCCAGCAGTTTATTAGGGACAGGGGTTGGGTCTGAAGCTTTCTTT

d_gene: -
j_gene: TRBJ1-5
v_gene: TRBV7-2
abundance: -
CDR3aa: CASSSREGYQPQHF
CDR3nt: TGTGCCAGCAGCAGTCGAGAGGGGTATCAGCCCCAGCATTTT

d_gene: TRBD2
j_gene: TRBJ2-1
v_gene: TRBV5-1
abundance: -
CDR3aa: CASSVLAGVIHEQFF
CDR3nt: TGCGCCAGCAGCGTACTAGCGGGAGTAATCCATGAGCAGTTCTTC

d_gene: -
j_gene: TRBJ1-1
v_gene: TRBV10-1
abundance: -
CDR3aa: CASSGDRGNTEAFF
CDR3nt: TGCGCCAGCAGTGGTGATCGGGGGAACACTGAAGCTTTCTTT

d_gene: -
j_gene: TRBJ1-2
v_gene: TRBV5-4
abundance: -
CDR3aa: CASSLDGYYYGYTF
CDR3nt: TGTGCCAGCAGCTTGGACGGATATTACTATGGCTACACCTTC

d_gene: -
j_gene: TRBJ2-3
v_gene: TRBV19
abundance: -
CDR3aa: CASSINIYSTDTQYF
CDR3nt: TGTGCCAGTAGTATAAATATCTATAGCACAGATACGCAGTATTTT

d_gene: -
j_gene: TRBJ2-1
v_gene: TRBV9
abundance: -
CDR3aa: CASSTTNEQFF
CDR3nt: TGTGCCAGCAGCACTACCAATGAGCAGTTCTTC

d_gene: -
j_gene: TRBJ2-3
v_gene: TRBV5-5
abundance: -
CDR3aa: CACHWGGTDTQYF
CDR3nt: TGTGCCTGCCACTGGGGAGGCACAGATACGCAGTATTTT

d_gene: -
j_gene: TRBJ2-5
v_gene: TRBV5-5
abundance: -
CDR3aa: CASSVNRGGETQYF
CDR3nt: TGTGCCAGCAGCGTAAACAGGGGGGGAGAGACCCAGTACTTC